These 30 T cell receptor beta chains were sequenced from one sample in a study of blood T cell repertoires in COVID-19. Clones were sequenced by immunoSEQ multiplex PCR, and TCRdb holds only the in-frame ones, with some missing. The table lists 50,000 to 65,000 clones, roughly 87% of them singletons. Sequenced sample: peripheral blood. Source of these receptors: a man between 60 and 75 years old with active COVID-19.

In DNA, the CDR3 is TGTGCCAGCAGCCCTGGACAGGCCAATCAGCCCCAGCATTTT. Amino acid sequence: CASSPGQANQPQHF. The genes are TRBV7-8 and TRBJ1-5, with TRBD1 matching over 7 bases. J lost 3 bases, V lost 5 bases, and 4 bases had no gene match. The CDR3 covers 14 residues. Germline lookup yields CDR1 SGHVS and CDR2 FQNEAQ.

The sample holds one count of this clone. V usage is TRBV5-4 and J usage is TRBJ2-7, with 8 bases identical to TRBD1. CDR1 is SGHNT and CDR2 is YYREEE in the germline V gene (reference sequence). V lost 4 bases and J lost 4; bases outside the gene matches: 7. CDR3 size: 14 residues. The CDR3 DNA is TGTGCCAGCAGCCCGGGACAGGAGAATTACGAGCAGTACTTC. It specifies CASSPGQENYEQYF.

This chain uses TRBV3-1 (or the pseudogene TRBV3-2) with TRBJ2-7, with 7 bases that match TRBD2. Germline CDR1 LGHDT, CDR2 YNNKEL (reference sequence). This CDR3 contains 21 residues. V gave up 3 bases and J gave up 0 bases; unmatched junction bases: 23. Here the CDR3 DNA reads TGTGCCAGCAGCCAGACCCTCTACTACCGGGAGGCACCAAGTTTCTCCTACGAGCAGTACTTC. The encoded protein is CASSQTLYYREAPSFSYEQYF.

The V and J genes are TRBV18 and TRBJ2-1; TRBD2 agrees at 9 bases. The V gene's germline CDR1 is KGHSH and CDR2 LQKENI. The V segment lost 0 bases and the J segment 7 bases; nucleotides outside the gene matches: 4. This CDR3 has 15 residues. CDR3 in amino acids: CASSPPSGSSNEQFF. CDR3 nucleotide sequence: TGTGCCAGCTCACCACCTAGCGGGAGTTCTAATGAGCAGTTCTTC.

The V gene is TRBV2, the J gene TRBJ2-5; TRBD2 matches 11 bases. CDR3 size: 14 residues. J lost 3 bases, V lost 6 bases, and 3 bases had no gene match. CDR1 SNHLY and CDR2 FYNNEI come from the germline V gene. The CDR3 reads CASRWGLAEETQYF. In DNA form, the CDR3 reads TGTGCCAGCAGATGGGGACTAGCGGAAGAGACCCAGTACTTC.

The J gene is TRBJ1-1, the V gene TRBV11-2, with TRBD1 as a possible D gene (6 bases). The V end was cut by 6 bases, the J end by 6 bases, with 20 bases between. Germline V lookup: CDR1 SGHAT, CDR2 FQNNGV. The length of the CDR3 is 15 residues. DNA for the CDR3: TGTGCCAGCAGAGGGGGTAACAGGGTGTATTCTGAAGCTTTCTTT. Translating it yields CASRGGNRVYSEAFF.

This chain uses TRBV12-3 or TRBV12-4 with TRBJ1-3; unclear D gene. Trimming took 6 bases from V and 8 from J, leaving 8 bases between them. The CDR3 extends over 11 amino acids. The CDR3 DNA reads as TGTGCCAGCAGGGAGGGCTACACCATATATTTT. Protein product: CASREGYTIYF.

The CDR3 sequence: CASSLDWVLAGALSEQYF. The CDR3 DNA sequence: TGTGCCAGCAGCTTAGATTGGGTCCTAGCGGGAGCCCTATCCGAGCAGTACTTC. J is TRBJ2-7 and V is TRBV11-2; 10 bases fit TRBD2. The CDR3 runs 18 residues. The germline CDR1 and CDR2 sequences are SGHAT and FQNNGV. V was pared by 0 bases and J by 6 bases, with 14 bases of the junction left unmatched.

The chain links TRBV25-1 to TRBJ2-5, with TRBD2 identical over 13 bases. CDR1 is MGHDK, CDR2 SYGVNS, per germline. The CDR3 has 16 amino acids. Unmatched junction bases numbered 4, after V lost 2 bases and J lost 4 bases. The CDR3 nucleotides read TGTGCCAGCAGTGAACCCTGGACTAGCGGGGGAGAGACCCAGTACTTC. It encodes CASSEPWTSGGETQYF.

This clone was seen a single time. J is TRBJ1-4 and V is TRBV2; 7 bases are shared with TRBD1. Germline CDR1 SNHLY, CDR2 FYNNEI. The CDR3 loop spans 15 amino acids. Losses at the gene ends were 4 bases for V and 3 bases for J; bases not matched to a gene: 5. Here the CDR3 reads CASSVNRGANEKLFF. CDR3 in DNA: TGTGCCAGCAGTGTGAACAGGGGAGCTAATGAAAAACTGTTTTTT.

The chain employs TRBV21-1 and TRBJ2-1; the table's D call, TRBD2, was not checked against the DNA. TRBV21-1 is noted as a pseudogene. CDR3 length: 13 residues. The CDR3 region is CASSKAGGNEQFF. The CDR3 DNA follows: TGTGCCAGCAGCAAAGCCGGGGGTAATGAGCAGTTCTTC.

This chain uses TRBV13 with TRBJ2-7, with D unclear. CDR1 is PRHDT and CDR2 is FYEKMQ in the germline V gene (reference sequence). The V end was cut by 0 bases, the J end by 3 bases, with 6 bases between. The CDR3 is 13 residues long. The CDR3 spells CASSLGPNYEQYF. In DNA, the CDR3 is TGTGCCAGCAGCTTAGGCCCCAACTACGAGCAGTACTTC.

This sequence joins TRBV19 and TRBJ2-7, with D possibly TRBD1 on 6 matching bases. This CDR3 has 13 residues. Germline CDR1 and CDR2: LNHDA and SQIVND (reference sequence). Trimming stripped 4 bases from V and 2 bases from J, with 9 bases between. CDR3 nucleotide sequence: TGTGCCAGTAGTAGGGGGCACGCCTACGAGCAGTACTTC. Translating it yields CASSRGHAYEQYF.

CDR3 nucleotides: TGTGCCAGCAGCGCCCCCTCCGGACTAGCGGGGTACAATGAGCAGTTCTTC. This codes for CASSAPSGLAGYNEQFF. This chain uses TRBV11-3 with TRBJ2-1; the match to TRBD2 covers 12 bases. Trimming cost V 5 bases and J 4 bases; bases outside gene matches: 9. CDR3 length: 17 amino acids. In germline, CDR1 is SGHNT, CDR2 YENEEA.

This chain links TRBV4-3 with TRBJ2-7; perhaps TRBD1 as D (6 bases). The V end lost 3 bases, the J end lost 0 bases, and 15 bases lay between the germline ends. Germline CDR1 is LGHNA and CDR2 is YSLEER. This CDR3 is 16 amino acids long. The CDR3 here is CASSHSRDKSSYEQYF. In nucleotides, the CDR3 is TGCGCCAGCAGCCACAGCCGGGACAAGAGCTCCTACGAGCAGTACTTC.

The chain combines TRBV3-1 (or the pseudogene TRBV3-2) with TRBJ2-7; 7 bases fit TRBD1. The CDR3 covers 17 residues. Germline V gene data show CDR1 as LGHDT and CDR2 as YNNKEL (reference sequence). Losses at the gene ends were 3 bases for V and 2 bases for J; bases not matched to a gene: 13. CDR3: CASSQLLAGTAAYEQYF. The CDR3, as DNA: TGTGCCAGCAGCCAGCTCCTTGCCGGGACAGCCGCCTACGAGCAGTACTTC.

The chain is built from TRBV25-1 and TRBJ2-1; 9 nucleotides agree with TRBD1. V lost 8 bases, J lost 5 bases, and 10 bases stayed unmatched. The CDR3 is 15 residues long. Germline V CDR1 and CDR2: MGHDK, SYGVNS. The CDR3: CASASRDRANNEQFF. For the CDR3, the DNA is TGTGCCAGCGCCAGCCGGGACAGGGCTAACAATGAGCAGTTCTTC.

This clone has just one count. The chain recombines TRBV4-1 with TRBJ2-3; 9 bases line up with TRBD2. Germline CDR1 reads MGHRA; CDR2 reads YSYEKL. The CDR3 spans 16 residues. J gave up 6 bases and V 2 bases, and 9 bases lay outside the gene matches. CDR3 sequence: CASSQTYSGRMDTQYF. The CDR3 DNA is TGCGCCAGCAGCCAAACCTATAGCGGGAGAATGGATACGCAGTATTTT.

This sequence joins TRBV19 and TRBJ2-7, with a possible D match to TRBD2 (6 bases). Trimming shortened V by 4 bases and J by 0 bases, and 13 bases separated the two germline ends. Germline CDR1 and CDR2: LNHDA and SQIVND (reference sequence). This CDR3 contains 15 residues. CDR3 region: CASSRRGETSYEQYF. The CDR3 DNA follows: TGTGCCAGTAGTAGGAGGGGAGAGACCTCCTACGAGCAGTACTTC.

This sequence joins TRBV5-1 and TRBJ1-1; D is possibly TRBD1 (6 bases). The CDR3 sequence is 15 residues long. The V gene's germline CDR1 is SGHRS and CDR2 YFSETQ. Trimming pared 0 bases from V and 0 bases from J, leaving 9 bases between. The CDR3 region is CASSLGTVMNTEAFF. CDR3 bases: TGCGCCAGCAGCTTGGGGACAGTAATGAACACTGAAGCTTTCTTT.

The V gene is TRBV10-3, the J gene TRBJ2-2; 8 nucleotides agree with TRBD1. Germline V lookup: CDR1 ENHRY, CDR2 SYGVKD. This CDR3 region has 15 residues. Losses at the gene ends were 3 bases for V and 5 bases for J; bases not matched to a gene: 5. The CDR3 is CAISDLGQGTGELFF. The DNA of the CDR3 is TGTGCCATCAGTGACCTTGGACAGGGAACCGGGGAGCTGTTTTTT.

CDR3 sequence (DNA): TGTGCCAGCAGCCGTCCGGGACAGGGCTATGGCTACACCTTC. The encoded protein is CASSRPGQGYGYTF. The rearrangement uses TRBV5-5 and TRBJ1-2; 9 nucleotides line up with TRBD1. Germline assignment: CDR1 SGHKS and CDR2 YYEKEE (reference sequence). After removal of 4 bases from V and 4 bases from J, the junction contained 5 bases not matched to a gene. The CDR3 consists of 14 residues. Based on the CDR3 plus reference TRBV5-5 and TRBJ1-2, the full variable domain is DAGVTQSPTHLIKTRGQQVTLRCSPISGHKSVSWYQQVLGQGPQFIFQYYEKEERGRGNFPDRFSARQFPNYSSELNVNALLLGDSALYLCASSRPGQGYGYTFGSGTRLTVV.

The chain links TRBV11-3 to TRBJ2-2, with 14 bases identical to TRBD2. This CDR3 comprises 19 residues. With 5 bases clipped from V and 5 bases from J, the junction kept 13 bases outside the gene matches. Germline V lookup: CDR1 SGHNT, CDR2 YENEEA. The CDR3 reads CASSNPGLAGVFGTGELFF. The CDR3 DNA sequence: TGTGCCAGCAGCAATCCGGGACTAGCGGGAGTTTTTGGGACCGGGGAGCTGTTTTTT.

Concerning this clone itself: Other nucleotide sequences in the sample specify the same CDR3. J is TRBJ2-7 and V is TRBV10-3; D is ambiguous. The ends were cut back, 4 bases at V and 4 bases at J, with 5 bases in the middle. The CDR3 spans 11 residues. CDR1 is ENHRY and CDR2 is SYGVKD in the germline V gene. In nucleotides, the CDR3 is TGTGCCATCAGTGGTAGTTACGAGCAGTACTTC. Protein product: CAISGSYEQYF.

This clone was seen a few times. The chain joins TRBV30 to TRBJ2-7; 10 bases are shared with TRBD1. The V and J ends lost 3 bases and 0 bases, in that order; junction bases with no gene match: 2. This CDR3 has 14 residues. Germline values: CDR1 GTSNPN, CDR2 SVGIG (reference sequence). Here the CDR3 DNA reads TGTGCCTGGAGGTGGACAGGGGGCTCCTACGAGCAGTACTTC. Its translation is CAWRWTGGSYEQYF.

This clone was seen a single time. The CDR3 is CAISGSSGGRGIGETQYF. CDR3 DNA: TGTGCCATCAGTGGCTCGAGCGGGGGCAGGGGAATAGGAGAGACCCAGTACTTC. The V gene is TRBV10-3, the J gene TRBJ2-5, with 8 bases lining up with TRBD2. Germline V gives CDR1 ENHRY, CDR2 SYGVKD. V shed 4 bases and J 4 bases; nucleotides not matched to a gene: 17. The CDR3 totals 18 residues.

The rearrangement links TRBV7-8 to TRBJ1-4, with a tentative D call TRBD1 (5 bases). This CDR3 comprises 15 residues. Per germline, CDR1 SGHVS and CDR2 FQNEAQ. The V end was cut by 5 bases, the J end by 8 bases, with 18 bases between. This chain's CDR3 is CASSRFKDIWEKLFF. The CDR3 nucleotides are TGTGCCAGCAGCCGCTTCAAGGACATTTGGGAAAAACTGTTTTTT.

The chain couples TRBV3-1 (or the pseudogene TRBV3-2) to TRBJ2-1, with D possibly matching TRBD2 (6 bases). The CDR3 has 19 residues. Germline lookup yields CDR1 LGHDT and CDR2 YNNKEL (reference sequence). V was shortened by 0 bases and J by 4 bases, with 22 bases between the two germline ends. The CDR3 spells CASSQDPHTEGLVYNEQFF. CDR3 bases: TGTGCCAGCAGCCAAGATCCCCATACGGAGGGCCTCGTTTACAATGAGCAGTTCTTC.

This chain connects TRBV19 to TRBJ2-1, with TRBD2 matching 8 bases. Unmatched junction bases numbered 4, after V lost 6 bases and J lost 3 bases. This CDR3 has 14 amino acids. Germline CDR1 is LNHDA and CDR2 is SQIVND (reference sequence). CDR3 sequence (DNA): TGTGCCAGTAGGATCAGCGGGAGCTACAATGAGCAGTTCTTC. Translated: CASRISGSYNEQFF.

This chain joins TRBV6-1 and TRBJ1-1; D gene uncertain. V lost 5 bases to trimming and J lost 7 bases, with 11 bases between them. This CDR3 is built from 12 residues. Germline CDR1 and CDR2: MNHNS and SASEGT. CDR3 amino acids: CASSYKEGEAFF. The CDR3 DNA follows: TGTGCCAGCAGTTATAAGGAGGGTGAAGCTTTCTTT.